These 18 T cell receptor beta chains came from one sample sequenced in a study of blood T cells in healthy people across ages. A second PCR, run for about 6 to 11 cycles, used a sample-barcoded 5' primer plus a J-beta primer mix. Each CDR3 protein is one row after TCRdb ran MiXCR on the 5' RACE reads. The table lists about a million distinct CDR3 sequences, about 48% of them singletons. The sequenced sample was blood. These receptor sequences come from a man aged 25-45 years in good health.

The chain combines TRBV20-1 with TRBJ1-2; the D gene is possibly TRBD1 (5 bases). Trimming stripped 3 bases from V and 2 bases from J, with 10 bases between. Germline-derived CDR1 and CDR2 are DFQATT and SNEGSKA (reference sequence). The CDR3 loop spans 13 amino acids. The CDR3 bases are TGCAGTGCTAGGCCCGGGGCCAACTATGGCTACACCTTC. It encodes CSARPGANYGYTF.

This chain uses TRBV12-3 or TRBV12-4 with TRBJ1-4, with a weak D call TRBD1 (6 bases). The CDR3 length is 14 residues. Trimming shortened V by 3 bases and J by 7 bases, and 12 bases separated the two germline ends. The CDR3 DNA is TGTGCCAGCAGTTTGACAGGACTTGTTGAAAAACTGTTTTTT. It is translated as CASSLTGLVEKLFF.

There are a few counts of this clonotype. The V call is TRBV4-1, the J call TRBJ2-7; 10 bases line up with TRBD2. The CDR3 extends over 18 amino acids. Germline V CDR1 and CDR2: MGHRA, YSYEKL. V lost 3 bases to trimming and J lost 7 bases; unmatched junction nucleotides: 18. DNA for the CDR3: TGCGCCAGCAGCCACGCCCCTCAATTAGCGGGGGGCCGCTATGAGCAGTACTTC. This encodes CASSHAPQLAGGRYEQYF.

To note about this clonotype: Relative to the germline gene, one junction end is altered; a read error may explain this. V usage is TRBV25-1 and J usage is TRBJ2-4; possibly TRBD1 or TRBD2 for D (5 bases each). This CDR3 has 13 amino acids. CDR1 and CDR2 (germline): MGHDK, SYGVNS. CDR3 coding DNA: TGTGCCGGCAGTGAGGGGGCCAAAAACATTCAGTACTTC. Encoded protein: CAGSEGAKNIQYF.

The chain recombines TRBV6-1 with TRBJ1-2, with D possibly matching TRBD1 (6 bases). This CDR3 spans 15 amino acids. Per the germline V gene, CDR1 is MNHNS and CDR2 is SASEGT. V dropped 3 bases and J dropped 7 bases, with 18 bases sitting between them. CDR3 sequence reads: CASSEELQGWAGYTF. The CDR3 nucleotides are TGTGCCAGCAGTGAGGAACTACAGGGATGGGCTGGCTACACCTTC.

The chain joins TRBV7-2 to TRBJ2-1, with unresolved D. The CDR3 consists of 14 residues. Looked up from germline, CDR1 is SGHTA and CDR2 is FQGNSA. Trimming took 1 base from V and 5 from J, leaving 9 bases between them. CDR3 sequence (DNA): TGTGCCAGCAGCTTAGATATGTCACACAATGAGCAGTTCTTC. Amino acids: CASSLDMSHNEQFF.

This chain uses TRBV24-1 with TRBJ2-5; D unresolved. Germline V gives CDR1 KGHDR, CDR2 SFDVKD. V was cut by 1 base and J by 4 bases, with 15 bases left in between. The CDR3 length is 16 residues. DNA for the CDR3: TGTGCCACCAGTGATTTTTCCTCGGGTGGCCCAGAGACCCAGTACTTC. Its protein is CATSDFSSGGPETQYF.

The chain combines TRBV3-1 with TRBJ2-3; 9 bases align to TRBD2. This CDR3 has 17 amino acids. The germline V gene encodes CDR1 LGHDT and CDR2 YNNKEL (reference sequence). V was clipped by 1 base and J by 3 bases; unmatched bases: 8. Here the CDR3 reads CASSQVAGDVGTDTQYF. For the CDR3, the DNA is TGTGCCAGCAGCCAAGTAGCGGGGGATGTTGGTACAGATACGCAGTATTTT.

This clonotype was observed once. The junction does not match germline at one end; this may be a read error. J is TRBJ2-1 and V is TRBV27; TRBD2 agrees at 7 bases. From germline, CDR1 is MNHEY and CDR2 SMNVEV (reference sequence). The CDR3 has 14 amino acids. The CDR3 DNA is TGTGCCGGCAGAGTAGCGGGCCGATACAATGAGCAGTTCTTC. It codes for CAGRVAGRYNEQFF.

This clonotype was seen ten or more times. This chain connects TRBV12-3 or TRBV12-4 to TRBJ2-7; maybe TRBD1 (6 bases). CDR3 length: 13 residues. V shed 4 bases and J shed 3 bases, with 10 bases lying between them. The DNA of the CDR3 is TGTGCCAGCAGTTCGTCAGGGGACTACGAGCAGTACTTC. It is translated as CASSSSGDYEQYF.

CDR3 residues: CASSLATSGGGYEQYF. The CDR3 nucleotides read TGCGCCAGCAGCTTGGCAACTAGCGGGGGGGGCTACGAGCAGTACTTC. The rearrangement links TRBV5-1 to TRBJ2-7, with 13 positions matching TRBD2. Germline CDR1 SGHRS, CDR2 YFSETQ. V dropped 0 bases and J dropped 3; count of bases not matched to a gene: 3. The CDR3 has 16 amino acids.

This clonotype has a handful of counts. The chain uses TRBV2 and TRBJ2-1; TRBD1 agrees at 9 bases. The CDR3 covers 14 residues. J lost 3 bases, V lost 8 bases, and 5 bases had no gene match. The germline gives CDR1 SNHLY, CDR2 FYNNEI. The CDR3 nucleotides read TGTGCCAGCTTCTCGGGACAGGGCTACAATGAGCAGTTCTTC. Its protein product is CASFSGQGYNEQFF.

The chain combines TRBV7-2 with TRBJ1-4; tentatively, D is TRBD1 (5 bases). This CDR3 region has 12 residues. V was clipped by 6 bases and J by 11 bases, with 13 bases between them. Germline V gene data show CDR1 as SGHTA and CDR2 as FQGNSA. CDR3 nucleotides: TGTGCCAGCAGTATTAAGAGGGACAAACTGTTTTTT. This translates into CASSIKRDKLFF.

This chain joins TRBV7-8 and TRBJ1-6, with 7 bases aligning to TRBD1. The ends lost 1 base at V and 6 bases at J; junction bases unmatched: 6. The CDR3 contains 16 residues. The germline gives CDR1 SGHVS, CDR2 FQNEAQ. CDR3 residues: CASSLVAGQVNSPLHF. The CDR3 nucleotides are TGTGCCAGCAGCTTAGTCGCCGGACAGGTTAATTCACCCCTCCACTTT.

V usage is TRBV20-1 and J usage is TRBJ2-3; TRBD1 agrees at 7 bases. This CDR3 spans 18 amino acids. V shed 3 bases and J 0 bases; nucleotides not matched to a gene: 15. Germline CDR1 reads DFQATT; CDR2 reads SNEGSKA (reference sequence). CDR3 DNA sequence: TGCAGTGCTAGGGTCCTCCCAAGGACAGGATCTAGCACAGATACGCAGTATTTT. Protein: CSARVLPRTGSSTDTQYF.

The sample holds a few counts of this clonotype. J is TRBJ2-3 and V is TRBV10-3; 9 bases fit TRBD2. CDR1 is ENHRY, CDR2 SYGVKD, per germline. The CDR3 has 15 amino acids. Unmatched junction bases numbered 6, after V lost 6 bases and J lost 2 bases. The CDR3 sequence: CAIRNLAGVTDTQYF. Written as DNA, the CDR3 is TGTGCCATCAGGAACTTAGCGGGGGTCACAGATACGCAGTATTTT.

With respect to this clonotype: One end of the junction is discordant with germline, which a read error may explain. The CDR3 region is CATSVSETQYF. CDR3 sequence (DNA): TGTGCCACCAGTGTATCAGAAACGCAGTATTTT. The chain recombines TRBV24-1 with TRBJ2-3, with D unresolved. There are 11 residues in the CDR3. CDR1 and CDR2 (germline): KGHDR, SFDVKD.

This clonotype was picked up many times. CDR3 sequence (DNA): TGTGCCAGCAGCCTGGTCGTATCTGGGGCCAACGTCCTGACTTTC. Amino acids: CASSLVVSGANVLTF. The rearrangement joins TRBV11-3 to TRBJ2-6; D is unclear. Germline CDR1 and CDR2: SGHNT and YENEEA. V shed 5 bases and J shed 1 base, with 9 bases lying between them. The CDR3 consists of 15 residues.